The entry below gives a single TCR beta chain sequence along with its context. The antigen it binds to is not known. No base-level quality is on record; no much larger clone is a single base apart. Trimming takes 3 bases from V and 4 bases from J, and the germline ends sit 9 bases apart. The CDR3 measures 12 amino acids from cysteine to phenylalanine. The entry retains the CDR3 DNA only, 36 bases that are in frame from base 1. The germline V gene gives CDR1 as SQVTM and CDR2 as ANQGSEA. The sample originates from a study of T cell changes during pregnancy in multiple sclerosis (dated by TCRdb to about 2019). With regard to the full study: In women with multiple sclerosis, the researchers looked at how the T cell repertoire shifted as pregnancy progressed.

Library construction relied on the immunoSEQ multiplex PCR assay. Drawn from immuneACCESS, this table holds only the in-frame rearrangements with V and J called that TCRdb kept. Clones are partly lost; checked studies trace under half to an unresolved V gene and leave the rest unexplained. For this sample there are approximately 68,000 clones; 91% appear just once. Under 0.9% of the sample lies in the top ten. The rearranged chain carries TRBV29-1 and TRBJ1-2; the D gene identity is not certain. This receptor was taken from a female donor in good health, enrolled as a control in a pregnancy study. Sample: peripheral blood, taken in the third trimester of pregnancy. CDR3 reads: CSVEHKPYGYTF. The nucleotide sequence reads TGCAGCGTTGAGCACAAACCCTATGGCTACACCTTC.